Listed below are T cell receptor beta chains from one sample, sequenced in a study of metastatic and nonmetastatic thyroid tumors. TCRdb re-clonotyped the PCR reads via MiXCR. Among more than 30,000 clones, under 25% were seen once, and the ten largest hold about 20%. Sequencing input: blood. These receptors all come from a female donor with papillary thyroid cancer or a benign thyroid nodule (not recorded which). Some clones in this sample may be carry-over from other donors' samples. The CDR3 runs from the conserved cysteine through the conserved F or W. The D gene is left open where the match is weak. Clone size is stated in some rows and not others, as once, few, many or a class when expanded.

clone size: many
V gene: TRBV7-2
D gene: NA
J gene: TRBJ2-3
CDR3 protein: CASSSTTDTQYF
CDR3 DNA: TGTGCCAGCAGCTCAACCACAGATACGCAGTATTTT

clone size: many
V gene: TRBV27
D gene: TRBD1
J gene: TRBJ2-2
CDR3 protein: CASSLSPGGTGELFF
CDR3 DNA: TGTGCCAGCAGTTTATCGCCAGGGGGTACCGGGGAGCTGTTTTTT

clone size: NA
V gene: TRBV28
D gene: NA
J gene: TRBJ1-2
CDR3 protein: CASSFGGGFGYTF
CDR3 DNA: TGTGCCAGCAGTTTCGGGGGAGGTTTTGGCTACACCTTC

clone size: many
V gene: TRBV15
D gene: NA
J gene: TRBJ2-3
CDR3 protein: CATSRVVTDTQYF
CDR3 DNA: TGTGCCACCAGCAGAGTCGTTACAGATACGCAGTATTTT

clone size: NA
V gene: TRBV12-3/TRBV12-4
D gene: NA
J gene: TRBJ2-1
CDR3 protein: CASSLASYNEQFF
CDR3 DNA: TGTGCCAGCAGTTTAGCTAGCTACAATGAGCAGTTCTTC

clone size: many
V gene: TRBV9
D gene: NA
J gene: TRBJ2-3
CDR3 protein: CASSADLRSTDTQYF
CDR3 DNA: TGTGCCAGCAGCGCCGACCTAAGAAGCACAGATACGCAGTATTTT

clone size: many
V gene: TRBV18
D gene: NA
J gene: TRBJ1-6
CDR3 protein: CASSPYRDNSPLHF
CDR3 DNA: TGTGCCAGCTCACCATACAGGGACAATTCACCCCTCCACTTT

clone size: many
V gene: TRBV11-2
D gene: NA
J gene: TRBJ2-7
CDR3 protein: CASSLDRAYEQYF
CDR3 DNA: TGTGCCAGCAGCTTAGACAGGGCCTACGAGCAGTACTTC

clone size: many
V gene: TRBV18
D gene: NA
J gene: TRBJ1-5
CDR3 protein: CASSQSPNQPQHF
CDR3 DNA: TGTGCCAGCTCACAGTCCCCAAATCAGCCCCAGCATTTT

clone size: many
V gene: TRBV4-3
D gene: NA
J gene: TRBJ2-3
CDR3 protein: CASSHGGGLTDMQYF
CDR3 DNA: TGCGCCAGCAGCCACGGGGGTGGACTCACAGATATGCAGTATTTT

clone size: many
V gene: TRBV4-3
D gene: NA
J gene: TRBJ2-3
CDR3 protein: CASSQALEADTQYF
CDR3 DNA: TGCGCCAGCAGCCAAGCTTTAGAAGCAGATACGCAGTATTTT

clone size: many
V gene: TRBV20-1
D gene: TRBD1
J gene: TRBJ1-4
CDR3 protein: CSATGTGNEKLFF
CDR3 DNA: TGCAGTGCCACCGGGACAGGGAATGAAAAACTGTTTTTT

clone size: NA
V gene: TRBV3-1
D gene: TRBD2
J gene: TRBJ2-5
CDR3 protein: CASSQASGRALETQYF
CDR3 DNA: TGTGCCAGCAGCCAAGCTAGCGGGAGGGCCTTGGAGACCCAGTACTTC

clone size: few
V gene: TRBV6-1
D gene: TRBD2
J gene: TRBJ2-1
CDR3 protein: CASFLAGSSYNEQLF
CDR3 DNA: TGTGCCAGCTTTCTAGCGGGGAGCTCCTACAATGAGCAGCTCTTC

clone size: NA
V gene: TRBV3-1
D gene: NA
J gene: TRBJ1-2
CDR3 protein: CASSQAVGSYGYTF
CDR3 DNA: TGTGCCAGCAGCCAGGCCGTAGGTTCCTATGGCTACACCTTC

clone size: NA
V gene: TRBV7-2
D gene: TRBD1
J gene: TRBJ1-2
CDR3 protein: CASSPDRGPYGYTF
CDR3 DNA: TGTGCCAGCAGCCCGGACAGGGGGCCCTACGGCTACACCTTC

clone size: many
V gene: TRBV20-1
D gene: TRBD1
J gene: TRBJ1-2
CDR3 protein: CSARDAGGSRGYTF
CDR3 DNA: TGCAGTGCTAGAGATGCAGGGGGAAGTCGTGGCTACACCTTC

clone size: many
V gene: TRBV9
D gene: TRBD1
J gene: TRBJ2-7
CDR3 protein: CASSVEGQGGKQYF
CDR3 DNA: TGTGCCAGCAGCGTAGAGGGACAGGGCGGCAAGCAGTACTTC

clone size: few
V gene: TRBV6-5
D gene: TRBD2
J gene: TRBJ2-1
CDR3 protein: CASIFASGRAGDEQFF
CDR3 DNA: TGTGCCAGCATTTTCGCTAGCGGGAGGGCCGGGGATGAGCAGTTCTTC

clone size: few
V gene: TRBV6-1
D gene: NA
J gene: TRBJ1-2
CDR3 protein: CAGDDIGNGYTF
CDR3 DNA: TGTGCCGGGGACGATATCGGGAATGGCTACACCTTC

clone size: many
V gene: TRBV6-2/TRBV6-3
D gene: NA
J gene: TRBJ1-5
CDR3 protein: CASSAVGGFGNQPQHF
CDR3 DNA: TGTGCCAGCAGCGCCGTGGGGGGGTTCGGCAATCAGCCCCAGCATTTT

clone size: NA
V gene: TRBV20-1
D gene: TRBD1
J gene: TRBJ1-2
CDR3 protein: CSARRGQGAENRYTF
CDR3 DNA: TGCAGTGCTAGACGAGGACAGGGGGCTGAGAATCGCTACACCTTC

clone size: many
V gene: TRBV7-9
D gene: TRBD1
J gene: TRBJ2-7
CDR3 protein: CASSHSGTGYYEQYF
CDR3 DNA: TGTGCCAGCAGCCACTCCGGGACAGGGTACTACGAGCAGTACTTC

clone size: once
V gene: TRBV5-1
D gene: TRBD1
J gene: TRBJ2-3
CDR3 protein: CASSLRTGGARDTQYF
CDR3 DNA: TGCGCCAGCAGCTTGAGGACAGGGGGCGCGCGAGATACGCAGTATTTT

clone size: medium-sized
V gene: TRBV6-2/TRBV6-3
D gene: NA
J gene: TRBJ2-2
CDR3 protein: CASITTQGSGELFF
CDR3 DNA: TGTGCCAGCATCACAACCCAGGGGAGCGGGGAGCTGTTTTTT